Listed below are T cell receptor beta chains from one sample, sequenced in a study of T-cell memory formation after mild COVID-19. Each CDR3 protein is one row after TCRdb ran MiXCR on the 5' RACE reads. The sample lists approximately 450,000 distinct CDR3 sequences; roughly 18% were seen once. The source material was PBMCs or a T cell subset sorted from them (not recorded which). The source is an adult woman who had mild COVID-19 (a few samples of this study predate the infection). Cell type and time point are not known. CDR3s include the opening cysteine and the closing phenylalanine or tryptophan. The D gene is left open where the match is weak. Only part of the rows carry a size: once, few, many, or a class if the clone is expanded.

D gene	clone size	V gene	J gene	CDR3 DNA	CDR3 protein
.	few	TRBV4-3	TRBJ2-2	TGCGCCAGCAGCCAAGGGATTAGCGGGTGGGGGCCCGGGGAGCTGTTTTTT	CASSQGISGWGPGELFF
.	.	TRBV12-3/TRBV12-4	TRBJ1-2	TGTGCCAGCAGTTTAAGCTTGGGACTACGGGGTGATGGCTACACCTTC	CASSLSLGLRGDGYTF
.	.	TRBV2	TRBJ2-7	TGTGCCAGACGGGGGACAGACTCCTACGAGCAGTACTTC	CARRGTDSYEQYF
.	.	TRBV2	TRBJ1-5	TGTGCCAGCAGTGATGGGGTTTATCAGCCCCAGCATTTT	CASSDGVYQPQHF
.	.	TRBV7-3	TRBJ2-3	TGTGCCAGCAGCTTAATGCCTAGCGACGATACGCAGTATTTT	CASSLMPSDDTQYF
TRBD1	few	TRBV11-2	TRBJ1-4	TGTGCCAGCAGCTTGGGGACAGGGGCTGAAAAACTGTTTTTT	CASSLGTGAEKLFF
TRBD2	.	TRBV29-1	TRBJ2-1	TGCAGCGTTGGGGGGGGCTCCTACAATGAGCAGTTCTTC	CSVGGGSYNEQFF
TRBD2	.	TRBV4-1	TRBJ2-1	TGCGCCAGCAGCCAAGGCGGGGGGGCTGGTGAGCAGTTCTTC	CASSQGGGAGEQFF
.	.	TRBV5-6	TRBJ2-1	TGTGCCAGCAGCCCCCGTAGAAGGGGTGAGCAGTTCTTC	CASSPRRRGEQFF
.	.	TRBV12-3/TRBV12-4	TRBJ1-1	TGTGCCAGCAGTTTATGGGAACCGGGACCTCAAAGTGGAGCTTTCTTT	CASSLWEPGPQSGAFF
.	.	TRBV15	TRBJ2-1	TGTGCCACCAGCAGAGCGAAGGGCGGGGTCCCCTCGTCGGATGAGCAGTTCTTC	CATSRAKGGVPSSDEQFF
.	.	TRBV11-1	TRBJ2-7	TGTGCCAGCAGCAACTCACAGGATCCCTACGAGCAGTACTTC	CASSNSQDPYEQYF
TRBD2	.	TRBV5-4	TRBJ2-1	TGTGCCAGCAGCTTGGGGGGGGGACCTTCCTCCTACAATGAGCAGTTCTTC	CASSLGGGPSSYNEQFF
TRBD1	few	TRBV5-1	TRBJ2-7	TGCGCCAGCAGCTTGGGGGACAGGGTGACGTACGAGCAGTACTTC	CASSLGDRVTYEQYF
TRBD2	few	TRBV5-1	TRBJ2-5	TGCGCCAGCAGCCCCGGATATAGCGGGGGGTCCCAAGAGACCCAGTACTTC	CASSPGYSGGSQETQYF
.	few	TRBV29-1	TRBJ2-4	TGCAGCGTGATATGGATAGCCAAAAACATTCAGTACTTC	CSVIWIAKNIQYF
.	.	TRBV24-1	TRBJ2-6	TGTGCCACCAGTGGACGATCTGGGGCCAACGTCCTGACTTTC	CATSGRSGANVLTF
TRBD1	many	TRBV2	TRBJ1-1	TGTGCCAGCAGCCGACAGGGGGCGAACACTGAAGCTTTCTTT	CASSRQGANTEAFF
.	few	TRBV4-2	TRBJ2-1	TGTGCCAGCAGCCGCGGCGGGACTGACTACAATGAGCAGTTCTTC	CASSRGGTDYNEQFF
.	.	TRBV24-1	TRBJ2-1	TGTGCCACCAGCGGGAGAAATGAGCAGTTCTTC	CATSGRNEQFF
.	.	TRBV4-1	TRBJ2-7	TGCGCCAGCAGCCAAGGAGCAGGTTTGACCTACGAGCAGTACTTC	CASSQGAGLTYEQYF
TRBD1	many	TRBV20-1	TRBJ1-1	TGCAGTGCTAGGCACAGTAATCGTTACCGGGACAGCCGGACCATGAACACTGAAGCTTTCTTT	CSARHSNRYRDSRTMNTEAFF
.	few	TRBV5-5	TRBJ2-7	TGTGCCAGCAGCTTGGTTTGGGCAGAAGGCGAGCAGTACTTC	CASSLVWAEGEQYF
.	few	TRBV6-2/TRBV6-3	TRBJ1-6	TGTGCCAGCAGGCCTCTTTACGGAAGGTCCTATAATTCACCCCTCCACTTT	CASRPLYGRSYNSPLHF
TRBD2	many	TRBV11-2	TRBJ2-1	TGTGCCAGCAGCCCCCGGACTAGCGGGAGTAATGAGCAGTTCTTC	CASSPRTSGSNEQFF
TRBD2	few	TRBV5-1	TRBJ2-3	TGCGCCAGCAGCTCCCGGGGCAGCGGGGGGCGAACAGATACGCAGTATTTT	CASSSRGSGGRTDTQYF
.	.	TRBV6-2/TRBV6-3	TRBJ2-3	TGTGCCAGCAGTTACTCGGATGGGGCGGGTACGGCAGATACGCAGTATTTT	CASSYSDGAGTADTQYF
.	.	TRBV29-1	TRBJ1-1	TGCAGCGTCGCTGTGGGGGCTACGAACACTGAAGCTTTCTTT	CSVAVGATNTEAFF
TRBD1	few	TRBV28	TRBJ1-5	TGTGCCAGCACCCAACCGGGGCAGGGGGAATATAGCAATCAGCCCCAGCATTTT	CASTQPGQGEYSNQPQHF
TRBD2	.	TRBV6-2/TRBV6-3	TRBJ2-1	TGTGCCAGCAGTTACTCGAAAAGCGGGACGGTCGATGAGCAGTTCTTC	CASSYSKSGTVDEQFF
.	once	TRBV5-1	TRBJ1-1	TGCGCCAGCAGAACCCACACAGGGAACACTGAAGCTTTCTTT	CASRTHTGNTEAFF
.	many	TRBV2	TRBJ1-4	TGTGCCAGCAGTGAAACGGGTGAAAAACTGTTTTTT	CASSETGEKLFF
.	.	TRBV7-2	TRBJ2-1	TGTGCCAGCAGCTTATCAGGGGTTCTGAACAATGAGCAGTTCTTC	CASSLSGVLNNEQFF
TRBD1	.	TRBV27	TRBJ1-1	TGTGCCAGCAGTTTCCGACAGGGGGCCCACACTGAAGCTTTCTTT	CASSFRQGAHTEAFF
TRBD2	.	TRBV7-7	TRBJ2-2	TGTGCTAGCAGCCCTAAGACCGGGACTAGCGGGAACACCGGGGAGCTGTTTTTT	CASSPKTGTSGNTGELFF
TRBD1	.	TRBV28	TRBJ2-7	TGTGCCAGCAGTATCCCCCCCGACAGGGTGGTATACGAGCAGTACTTC	CASSIPPDRVVYEQYF
.	many	TRBV12-3/TRBV12-4	TRBJ1-2	TGTGCCAGCAGTTTTATAGGGGGTAACTATGGCTACACCTTC	CASSFIGGNYGYTF
.	few	TRBV12-3/TRBV12-4	TRBJ2-3	TGTGCCAGCAGCTTCGGAGGGACTCAGGGAGATACGCAGTATTTT	CASSFGGTQGDTQYF
.	few	TRBV5-1	TRBJ2-1	TGCGCCAGCAGCACTCCCAGGGACAATGAGCAGTTCTTC	CASSTPRDNEQFF
TRBD2	.	TRBV12-3/TRBV12-4	TRBJ2-3	TGTGCCAGCAGTTTAGCGTCTAGCGGGAGGGCCGGGGGTACGCAGTATTTT	CASSLASSGRAGGTQYF
.	.	TRBV21-1	TRBJ2-3	TGTGCCGAGGCGGTAGCGGGTGCAGATACGCAGTATTTT	CAEAVAGADTQYF
.	few	TRBV9	TRBJ2-1	TGTGCCAGCAGCGTAGTGGGGCGCAATGAGCAGTTCTTC	CASSVVGRNEQFF
.	.	TRBV12-3/TRBV12-4	TRBJ2-4	TGTGCCAGCAGTTTTAGAGGGAGCCCCTTAGCCAAAAACATTCAGTACTTC	CASSFRGSPLAKNIQYF
.	few	TRBV27	TRBJ2-7	TGTGCCAGCAGTCCCGGGACGGCGGAGCAGTACTTC	CASSPGTAEQYF
TRBD1	few	TRBV12-3/TRBV12-4	TRBJ1-4	TGTGCCAGCAGTTTTCGAACAGGGGTACTGTTTTTT	CASSFRTGVLFF
.	.	TRBV18	TRBJ1-1	TGTGCCAGCTCACCCATGGGGCTTCCTTCCCAGAACACTGAAGCTTTCTTT	CASSPMGLPSQNTEAFF
.	.	TRBV7-2	TRBJ2-2	TGTGCCAGCACAACCGACAGGCGGAGGGGGACCGGGGAGCTGTTTTTT	CASTTDRRRGTGELFF
.	.	TRBV20-1	TRBJ2-4	TGCAGTGCTAGTATCGGCGGGGTACAGATAGCCAAAAACATTCAGTACTTC	CSASIGGVQIAKNIQYF
.	.	TRBV28	TRBJ2-3	TGTGCCAGCAGCCCCCCAACAGGGCCTGGCACAGATACGCAGTATTTT	CASSPPTGPGTDTQYF
.	.	TRBV19	TRBJ2-2	TGTGCCAGTACACAGGGTTCCATCCCCGGGGAGCTGTTTTTT	CASTQGSIPGELFF
.	.	TRBV7-8	TRBJ2-5	TGTGCCAGCAGCCTTAATCGGGGGGACAGGGAGACCCAGTACTTC	CASSLNRGDRETQYF
TRBD2	few	TRBV10-3	TRBJ2-1	TGTGCCATCAAAGGGACTAGCGAGAGCTCCTACAATGAGCAGTTCTTC	CAIKGTSESSYNEQFF
.	few	TRBV12-3/TRBV12-4	TRBJ1-3	TGTGCCAGCAGCCTCTCGCCCGGGTCTGGAAACACCATATATTTT	CASSLSPGSGNTIYF
.	few	TRBV7-9	TRBJ2-7	TGTGCCAGCAGTCGAGGTCCTGACTACGAGCAGTACTTC	CASSRGPDYEQYF
.	.	TRBV7-2	TRBJ2-5	TGTGCCAGCAGCTTAAGCGGACAAGGAGAGACCCAGTACTTC	CASSLSGQGETQYF
.	few	TRBV6-5	TRBJ2-7	TGTGCCAGCAGTTACGGGGCGACCTACGAGCAGTACTTC	CASSYGATYEQYF
.	.	TRBV11-2	TRBJ2-5	TGTGCCAGCAGCTTAGTTGTAGTGGACCTTGTCCAAGAGACCCAGTACTTC	CASSLVVVDLVQETQYF
.	few	TRBV20-1	TRBJ2-1	TGCAGTGCTGATGGGCGCGAGGGCCTCCATGAGCAGTTCTTC	CSADGREGLHEQFF
.	few	TRBV24-1	TRBJ2-3	TGTGCCACCGCGCAAGCAGATACGCAGTATTTT	CATAQADTQYF
TRBD1	.	TRBV6-5	TRBJ1-5	TGTGCCACCTCTCTTCGACAGGGGGCGGGTCAGCCCCAGCATTTT	CATSLRQGAGQPQHF